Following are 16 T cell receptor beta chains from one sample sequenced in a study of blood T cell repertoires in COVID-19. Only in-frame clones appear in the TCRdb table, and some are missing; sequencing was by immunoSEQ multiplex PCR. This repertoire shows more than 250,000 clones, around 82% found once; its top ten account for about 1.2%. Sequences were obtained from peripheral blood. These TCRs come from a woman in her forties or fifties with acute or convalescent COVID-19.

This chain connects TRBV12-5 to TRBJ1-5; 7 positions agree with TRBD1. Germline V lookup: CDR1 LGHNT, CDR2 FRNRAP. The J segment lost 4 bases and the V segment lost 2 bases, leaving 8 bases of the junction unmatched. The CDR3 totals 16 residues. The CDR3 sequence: CASGLNPGGSNQPQHF. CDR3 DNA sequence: TGTGCTAGTGGTTTGAACCCAGGGGGGAGTAATCAGCCCCAGCATTTT.

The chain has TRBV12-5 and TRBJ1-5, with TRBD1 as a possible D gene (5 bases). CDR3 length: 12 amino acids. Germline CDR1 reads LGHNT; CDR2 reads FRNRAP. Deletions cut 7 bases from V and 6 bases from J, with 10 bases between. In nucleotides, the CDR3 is TGTGCTAGTGCTCTGGGGCCTCAGCCCCAGCATTTT. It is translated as CASALGPQPQHF.

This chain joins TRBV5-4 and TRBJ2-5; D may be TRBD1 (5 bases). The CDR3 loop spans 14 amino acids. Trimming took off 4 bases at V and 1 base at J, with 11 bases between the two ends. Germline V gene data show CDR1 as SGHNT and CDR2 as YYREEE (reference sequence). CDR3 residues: CASSLSGAQETQYF. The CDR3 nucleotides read TGTGCCAGCAGCCTTTCTGGGGCCCAAGAGACCCAGTACTTC.

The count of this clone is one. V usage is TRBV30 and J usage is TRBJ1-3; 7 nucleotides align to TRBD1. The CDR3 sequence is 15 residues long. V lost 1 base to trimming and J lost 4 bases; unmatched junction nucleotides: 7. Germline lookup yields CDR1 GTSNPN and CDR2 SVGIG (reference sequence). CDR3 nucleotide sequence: TGTGCCTGGAGTGCCGACAGGGTCCCGGGAAACACCATATATTTT. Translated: CAWSADRVPGNTIYF.

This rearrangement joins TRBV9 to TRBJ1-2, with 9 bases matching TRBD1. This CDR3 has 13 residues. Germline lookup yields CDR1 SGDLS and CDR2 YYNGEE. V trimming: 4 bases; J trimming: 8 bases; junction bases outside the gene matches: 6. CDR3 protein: CASSLDRGKGYTF. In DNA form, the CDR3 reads TGTGCCAGCAGCTTGGACAGGGGAAAGGGCTACACCTTC.

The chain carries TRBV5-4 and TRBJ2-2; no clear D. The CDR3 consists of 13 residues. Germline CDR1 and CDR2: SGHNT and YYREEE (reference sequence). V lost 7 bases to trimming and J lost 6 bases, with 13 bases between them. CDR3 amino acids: CASRNLEAGELFF. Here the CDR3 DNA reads TGTGCCAGCCGAAACCTAGAGGCCGGGGAGCTGTTTTTT.

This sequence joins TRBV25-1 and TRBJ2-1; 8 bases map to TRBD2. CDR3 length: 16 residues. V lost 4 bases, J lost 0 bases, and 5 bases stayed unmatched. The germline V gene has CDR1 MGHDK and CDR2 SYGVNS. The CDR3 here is CASSGYSGASYNEQFF. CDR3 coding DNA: TGTGCCAGCAGTGGTTATAGCGGGGCCTCCTACAATGAGCAGTTCTTC.

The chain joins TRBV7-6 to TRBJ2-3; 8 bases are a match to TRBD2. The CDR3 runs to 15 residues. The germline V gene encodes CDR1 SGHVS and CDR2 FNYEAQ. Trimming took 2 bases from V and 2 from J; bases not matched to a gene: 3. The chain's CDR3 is CASSLSGGYTDTQYF. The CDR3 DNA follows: TGTGCCAGCAGCTTAAGCGGGGGATACACAGATACGCAGTATTTT. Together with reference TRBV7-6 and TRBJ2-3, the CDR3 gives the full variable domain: GAGVSQSPRYKVTKRGQDVALRCDPISGHVSLYWYRQALGQGPEFLTYFNYEAQQDKSGLPNDRFSAERPEGSISTLTIQRTEQRDSAMYRCASSLSGGYTDTQYFGPGTRLTVL.

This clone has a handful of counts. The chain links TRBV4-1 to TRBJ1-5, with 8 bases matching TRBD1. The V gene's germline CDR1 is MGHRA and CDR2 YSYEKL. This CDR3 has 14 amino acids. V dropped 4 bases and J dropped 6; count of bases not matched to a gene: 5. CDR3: CASSPQGAGQPQHF. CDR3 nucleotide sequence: TGCGCCAGCAGCCCTCAGGGGGCCGGTCAGCCCCAGCATTTT.

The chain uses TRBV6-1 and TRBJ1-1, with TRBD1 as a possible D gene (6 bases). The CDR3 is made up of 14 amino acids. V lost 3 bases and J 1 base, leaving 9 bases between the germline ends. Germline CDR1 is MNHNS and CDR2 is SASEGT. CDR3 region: CASSDRGRNTEAFF. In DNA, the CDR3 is TGTGCCAGCAGTGACAGGGGCCGGAACACTGAAGCTTTCTTT.

The CDR3 DNA reads as TGTGCCAGCAATAACTACTTGACTAATGAAAAACTGTTTTTT. Its translation is CASNNYLTNEKLFF. This rearrangement joins TRBV6-6 to TRBJ1-4; D gene unclear. Germline lookup yields CDR1 MNHNY and CDR2 SVGAGI (reference sequence). CDR3 length: 14 residues. V was cut by 7 bases and J by 2 bases, with 11 bases left in between.

CDR3 DNA: TGTGCCAGCTCACCACCGTTTTCCGTCGCGGTAAATACGCAGTATTTT. This encodes CASSPPFSVAVNTQYF. The chain has TRBV18 and TRBJ2-3, with no clear D. There are 16 residues in the CDR3. Germline assignment: CDR1 KGHSH and CDR2 LQKENI. V lost 0 bases and J lost 7, with 17 bases in between. Full variable domain (remainder filled in from reference TRBV18 and TRBJ2-3): NAGVMQNPRHLVRRRGQEARLRCSPMKGHSHVYWYRQLPEEGLKFMVYLQKENIIDESGMPKERFSAEFPKEGPSILRIQQVVRGDSAAYFCASSPPFSVAVNTQYFGPGTRLTVL.

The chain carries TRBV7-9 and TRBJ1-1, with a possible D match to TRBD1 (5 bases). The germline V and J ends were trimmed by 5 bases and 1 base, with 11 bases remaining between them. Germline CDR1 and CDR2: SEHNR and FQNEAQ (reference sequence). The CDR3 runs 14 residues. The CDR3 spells CASSPSTGNTEAFF. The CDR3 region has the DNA TGTGCCAGCAGCCCGTCCACAGGGAACACTGAAGCTTTCTTT.

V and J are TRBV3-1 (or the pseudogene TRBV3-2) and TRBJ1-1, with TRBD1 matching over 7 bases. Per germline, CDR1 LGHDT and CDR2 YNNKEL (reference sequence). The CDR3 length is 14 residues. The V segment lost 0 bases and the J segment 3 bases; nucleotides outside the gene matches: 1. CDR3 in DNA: TGTGCCAGCAGCCAAGATGACAGGGACACTGAAGCTTTCTTT. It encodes CASSQDDRDTEAFF.

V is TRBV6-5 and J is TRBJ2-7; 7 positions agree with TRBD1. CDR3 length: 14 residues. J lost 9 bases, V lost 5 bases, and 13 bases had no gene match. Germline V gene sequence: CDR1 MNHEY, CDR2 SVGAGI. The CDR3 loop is CASSPGTDFYVQYF. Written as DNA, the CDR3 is TGTGCCAGCAGTCCCGGGACAGATTTCTATGTGCAGTACTTC.

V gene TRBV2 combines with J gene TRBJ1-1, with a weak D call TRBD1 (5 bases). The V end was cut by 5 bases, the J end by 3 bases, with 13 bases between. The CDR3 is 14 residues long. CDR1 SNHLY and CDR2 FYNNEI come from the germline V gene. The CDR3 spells CASSRPGGDTEAFF. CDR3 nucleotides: TGTGCCAGCAGTAGGCCGGGGGGGGACACTGAAGCTTTCTTT.